These T cell receptor beta chains were read from a single sample in a study of T-cell memory formation after mild COVID-19. From the 5' RACE reads, TCRdb called clonotypes with MiXCR, one entry per CDR3 protein. This sample has about 350,000 distinct CDR3 sequences, with under 15% found just once. The specimen sequenced was PBMCs or a T cell subset sorted from them (not recorded which). The receptors were gathered from a man between 18 and 35 years old who had mild COVID-19 (a few samples of this study predate the infection). Cell type and time point are not known. CDR3s include the opening cysteine and the closing phenylalanine or tryptophan.

>TRBJ2-1|TRBV6-2/TRBV6-3
CASSLVSRGNEQFF
>TRBJ2-2|TRBV9
CASSADTRTGELFF
>TRBJ2-3|TRBV29-1
CRVGEASTDTQYF
>TRBJ2-6|TRBV12-5
CASGLVNLPGSGANVLTF
>TRBJ2-2|TRBV6-5
CASKGIAGVTGELFF
>TRBJ2-1|TRBV12-3/TRBV12-4
CASSEPWPRGSSHEQFF
>TRBJ2-5|TRBV5-5
CASSLSVAVEETQYF
>TRBJ2-3|TRBV5-1
CASSFLGPQDTQYF
>TRBJ2-5|TRBV7-2
CASSLGRGGTQYF
>TRBJ1-2|TRBV24-1
CATSDGAEGYTF
>TRBJ2-2|TRBV6-2/TRBV6-3
CASGGQGFGELFF
>TRBJ2-2|TRBV11-2
CASSLSSTGELFF
>TRBJ2-1|TRBV5-4
CASSDENVEQFF
>TRBJ2-5|TRBV28
CASSLGAGPVQETQYF
>TRBJ2-2|TRBV6-2/TRBV6-3
CASRRDPFTGELFF
>TRBJ2-1|TRBV12-3/TRBV12-4
CASTGIGQAFGNEQFF
>TRBJ2-7|TRBV20-1
CSARATASYEQYF
>TRBJ2-1|TRBV20-1
CSARVMKQGYNEQFF
>TRBJ1-2|TRBV7-2
CASSPHNANYGYTF
>TRBJ1-2|TRBV24-1
CATSDSRVGYTF
>TRBJ1-2|TRBV6-6
CATWGGDDGYTF
>TRBJ2-1|TRBV10-3
CAISDPGPYNEQFF
>TRBJ2-7|TRBV20-1
CSAASGGRSWEQYF
>TRBJ2-6|TRBV11-2
CASSFTHSGANVLTF
>TRBJ1-2|TRBV12-3/TRBV12-4
CASSPGTGGYYGYTF
>TRBJ2-1|TRBV7-2
CASSLGHQSYNEQFF
>TRBJ2-2|TRBV5-6
CASSYHNGELFF
>TRBJ2-3|TRBV6-4
CASSDVGGPADTQYF
>TRBJ2-5|TRBV20-1
CSAPTPGTQETQYF
>TRBJ1-1|TRBV3-1
CASNLGGQNTEAFF
>TRBJ2-5|TRBV4-2
CASSSLSGLQETQYF
>TRBJ2-1|TRBV5-5
CASSFLQGNEQFF
>TRBJ2-2|TRBV4-2
CASSQDLGTGNTGELFF
>TRBJ2-3|TRBV4-3
CASSQGSGDTDTQYF